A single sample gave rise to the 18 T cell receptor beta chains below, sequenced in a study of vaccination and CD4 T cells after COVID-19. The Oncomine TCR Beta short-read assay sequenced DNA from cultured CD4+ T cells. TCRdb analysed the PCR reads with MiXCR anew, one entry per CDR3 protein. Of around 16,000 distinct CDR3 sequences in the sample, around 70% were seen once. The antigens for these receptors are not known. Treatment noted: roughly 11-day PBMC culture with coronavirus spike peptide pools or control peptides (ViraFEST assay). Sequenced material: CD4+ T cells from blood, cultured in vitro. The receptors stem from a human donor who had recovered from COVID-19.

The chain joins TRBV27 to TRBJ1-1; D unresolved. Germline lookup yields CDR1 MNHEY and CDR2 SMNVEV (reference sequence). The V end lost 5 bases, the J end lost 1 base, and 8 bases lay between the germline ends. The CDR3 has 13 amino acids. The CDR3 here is CASSPRRNTEAFF. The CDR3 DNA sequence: TGTGCCAGCAGTCCCCGCCGGAACACTGAAGCTTTCTTT.

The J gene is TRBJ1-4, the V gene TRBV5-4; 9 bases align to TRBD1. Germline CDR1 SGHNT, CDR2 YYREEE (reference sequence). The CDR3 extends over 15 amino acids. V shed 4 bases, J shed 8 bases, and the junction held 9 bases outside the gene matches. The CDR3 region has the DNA TGTGCCAGCAGCACCCTGGACAGGGGCTGGGAAAAACTGTTTTTT. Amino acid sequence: CASSTLDRGWEKLFF.

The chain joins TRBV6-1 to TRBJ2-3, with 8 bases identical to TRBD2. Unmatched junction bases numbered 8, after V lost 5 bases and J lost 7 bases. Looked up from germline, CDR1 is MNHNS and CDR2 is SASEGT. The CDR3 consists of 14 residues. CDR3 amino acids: CASSRSHSGNTQYF. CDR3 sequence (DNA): TGTGCCAGCAGTCGCTCCCATAGCGGGAATACGCAGTATTTT.

For the CDR3, the DNA is TGTGCCAGCGACCGGGGGCAACTTGAAGCTTTCTTT. This codes for CASDRGQLEAFF. V gene TRBV7-9 combines with J gene TRBJ1-1; TRBD1 might be the D (6 bases). Between the trimmed V and J ends, which lost 8 bases and 7 bases, there was a span of 14 bases. Germline V CDR1 and CDR2: SEHNR, FQNEAQ (reference sequence). The length of the CDR3 is 12 residues.

The CDR3 DNA is TGTGCCAGCAGCTTAAGAGATGGGCGGAACGACTACGAGCAGTACTTC. This codes for CASSLRDGRNDYEQYF. J is TRBJ2-7 and V is TRBV7-2; D gene uncertain. There are 16 residues in the CDR3. Trimming stripped 2 bases from V and 3 bases from J, with 17 bases between. CDR1 is SGHTA and CDR2 is FQGNSA in the germline V gene.

This CDR3 is CATSNPGGNQPQHF. Written as DNA, the CDR3 is TGTGCCACCAGCAACCCGGGCGGCAATCAGCCCCAGCATTTT. This rearrangement joins TRBV19 to TRBJ1-5, with D unresolved. The germline V gene has CDR1 LNHDA and CDR2 SQIVND (reference sequence). Trimming took 10 bases from V and 2 from J, leaving 15 bases between them. The length of the CDR3 is 14 residues.

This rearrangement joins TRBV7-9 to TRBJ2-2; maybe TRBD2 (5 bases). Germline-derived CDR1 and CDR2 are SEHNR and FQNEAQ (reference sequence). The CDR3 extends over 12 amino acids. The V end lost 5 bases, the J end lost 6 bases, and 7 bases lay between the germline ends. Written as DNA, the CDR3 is TGTGCCAGCAGCAGTAGCGCCGGGGAGCTGTTTTTT. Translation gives CASSSSAGELFF.

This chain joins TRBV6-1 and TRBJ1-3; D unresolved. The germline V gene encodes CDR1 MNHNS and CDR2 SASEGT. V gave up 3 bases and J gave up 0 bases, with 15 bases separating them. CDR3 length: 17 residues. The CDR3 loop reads CASSEAIPQLSGNTIYF. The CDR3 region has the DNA TGTGCCAGCAGTGAGGCAATACCCCAACTCTCTGGAAACACCATATATTTT.

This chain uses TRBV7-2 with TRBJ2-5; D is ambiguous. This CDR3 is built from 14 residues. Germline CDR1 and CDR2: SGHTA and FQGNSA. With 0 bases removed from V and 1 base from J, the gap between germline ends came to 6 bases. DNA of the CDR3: TGTGCCAGCAGCTTAGCAAACTTCCAAGAGACCCAGTACTTC. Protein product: CASSLANFQETQYF. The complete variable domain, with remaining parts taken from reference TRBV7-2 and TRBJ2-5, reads GAGVSQSPSNKVTEKGKDVELRCDPISGHTALYWYRQSLGQGLEFLIYFQGNSAPDKSGLPSDRFSAERTGGSVSTLTIQRTQQEDSAVYLCASSLANFQETQYFGPGTRLLVL.

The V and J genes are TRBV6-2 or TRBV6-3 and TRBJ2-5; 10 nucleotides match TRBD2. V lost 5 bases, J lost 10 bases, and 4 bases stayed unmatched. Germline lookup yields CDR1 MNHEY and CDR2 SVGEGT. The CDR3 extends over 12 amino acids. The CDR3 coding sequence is TGTGCCAGCAGTCGGACTAGCGGAGGCCAGTACTTC. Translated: CASSRTSGGQYF.

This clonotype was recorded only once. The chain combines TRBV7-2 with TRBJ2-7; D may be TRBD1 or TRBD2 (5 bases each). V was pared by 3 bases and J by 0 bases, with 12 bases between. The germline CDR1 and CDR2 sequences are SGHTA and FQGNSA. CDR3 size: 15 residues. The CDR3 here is CASSFTGPSSYEQYF. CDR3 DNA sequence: TGTGCCAGCAGCTTCACGGGGCCTAGCTCCTACGAGCAGTACTTC.

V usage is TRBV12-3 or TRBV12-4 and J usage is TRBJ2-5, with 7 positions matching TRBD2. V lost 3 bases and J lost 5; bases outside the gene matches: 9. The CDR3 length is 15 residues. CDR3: CASSFSWGGTETQYF. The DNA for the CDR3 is TGTGCCAGCAGTTTTAGCTGGGGAGGGACGGAGACCCAGTACTTC.

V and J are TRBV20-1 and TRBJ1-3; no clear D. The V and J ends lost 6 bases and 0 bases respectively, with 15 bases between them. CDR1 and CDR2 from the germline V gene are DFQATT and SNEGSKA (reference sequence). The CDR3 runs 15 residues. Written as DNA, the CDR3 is TGCAGTGCAGTCGACCGATCTAGCTCTGGAAACACCATATATTTT. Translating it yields CSAVDRSSSGNTIYF.

This CDR3 is CASSSTGTAVYNEQFF. The CDR3 DNA reads as TGTGCCAGCAGCTCAACCGGGACAGCAGTATACAATGAGCAGTTCTTC. The rearrangement links TRBV7-9 to TRBJ2-1; 7 bases agree with TRBD1. The CDR3 covers 16 residues. Unmatched junction bases numbered 10, after V lost 4 bases and J lost 4 bases. The germline CDR1 and CDR2 sequences are SEHNR and FQNEAQ (reference sequence).

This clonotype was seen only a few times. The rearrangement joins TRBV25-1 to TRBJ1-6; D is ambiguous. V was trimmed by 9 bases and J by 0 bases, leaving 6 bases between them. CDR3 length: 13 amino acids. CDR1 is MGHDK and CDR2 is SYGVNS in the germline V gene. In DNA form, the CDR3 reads TGTGCCAGTACTAGCTCCTATAATTCACCCCTCCACTTT. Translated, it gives CASTSSYNSPLHF.

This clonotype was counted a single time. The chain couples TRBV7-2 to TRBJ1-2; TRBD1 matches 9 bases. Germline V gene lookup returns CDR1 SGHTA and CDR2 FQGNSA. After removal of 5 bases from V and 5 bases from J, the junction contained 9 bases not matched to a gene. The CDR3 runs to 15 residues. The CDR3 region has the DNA TGTGCCAGCAGCCTGGGACAGGGAGGGGGTTATGGCTACACCTTC. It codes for CASSLGQGGGYGYTF.

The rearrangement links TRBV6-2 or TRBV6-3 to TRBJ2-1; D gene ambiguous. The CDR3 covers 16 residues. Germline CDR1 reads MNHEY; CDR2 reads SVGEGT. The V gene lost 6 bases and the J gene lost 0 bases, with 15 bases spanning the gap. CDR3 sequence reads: CASSRARRTSYNEQFF. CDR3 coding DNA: TGTGCCAGCAGCCGCGCGAGGAGAACCTCCTACAATGAGCAGTTCTTC.

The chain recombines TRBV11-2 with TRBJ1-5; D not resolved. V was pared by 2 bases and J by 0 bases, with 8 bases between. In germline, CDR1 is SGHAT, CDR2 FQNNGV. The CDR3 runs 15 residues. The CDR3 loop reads CASSLRGYSNQPQHF. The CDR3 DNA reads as TGTGCCAGCAGCTTACGTGGGTATAGCAATCAGCCCCAGCATTTT.